These T cell receptor beta chains were read from a single sample in a study of blood T cell repertoires in COVID-19. Measured with immunoSEQ multiplex PCR; TCRdb has only the in-frame clones, and not every one. The sample has approximately 85,000 clones; about 86% are singletons. The sample comprised peripheral blood. All receptors derive from a woman aged 80 or over in a cohort sampled during active or convalescent COVID-19. Each CDR3 is given with its conserved first and last residue. The D gene is left open where the match is weak. A clone size is listed for some rows: how often the clone was seen (once, few, many), or a class if it is expanded.

TRBJ2-3,-,TRBV24-1,-,CATSSAGTDTQYF,TGTGCCACCAGTAGCGCTGGCACAGATACGCAGTATTTT
TRBJ2-7,-,TRBV11-2,-,CASSLSRGRLLVYEQYF,TGTGCCAGCAGCTTAAGCAGGGGCCGGTTGTTAGTCTACGAGCAGTACTTC
TRBJ1-2,-,TRBV3-1/TRBV3-2,-,CASSHSRVTNYGYTF,TGTGCCAGCAGCCATAGCAGGGTTACTAACTATGGCTACACCTTC
TRBJ1-2,-,TRBV5-4,TRBD1,CASSRDRDYGYTF,TGTGCCAGCAGCCGGGACAGGGACTATGGCTACACCTTC
TRBJ2-2,-,TRBV5-5,-,CASSLDGREGGELFF,TGTGCCAGCAGCTTGGACGGGAGAGAAGGCGGGGAGCTGTTTTTT
TRBJ2-7,-,TRBV24-1,TRBD2,CATSELTSGRVYF,TGTGCCACCAGTGAGCTTACTAGCGGGAGGGTGTACTTC
TRBJ2-1,once,TRBV18,-,CASSRTSDEQFF,TGTGCCAGCTCACGAACTTCGGATGAGCAGTTCTTC
TRBJ2-7,-,TRBV25-1,-,CASSRTGSYEQYF,TGTGCCAGCAGTCGCACAGGGTCCTACGAGCAGTACTTC
TRBJ2-1,-,TRBV3-1/TRBV3-2,TRBD2,CASSQGLGTSGGGEQFF,TGTGCCAGCAGCCAAGGTTTGGGAACTAGCGGGGGGGGTGAGCAGTTCTTC
TRBJ2-1,few,TRBV3-1/TRBV3-2,-,CASSQGRLASEQFF,TGTGCCAGCAGCCAAGGGAGGCTAGCGAGTGAGCAGTTCTTC
TRBJ1-1,-,TRBV11-2,-,CASSLETAQNTEAFF,TGTGCCAGCAGCTTAGAGACAGCACAGAACACTGAAGCTTTCTTT